This note documents a single TCR beta chain sequence. This specimen belongs to a study of T-cell reconstitution after alpha-beta-depleted transplantation in children. Losses at the gene ends were 3 bases for V and 1 base for J; bases not matched to a gene: 9. In germline, CDR1 is SGHRS, CDR2 YFSETQ. The CDR3 contains 16 residues. Molecular barcoding with unique molecular identifiers was used for the TCRbeta library. TCRdb recomputed calls from the PCR reads with MiXCR, one row per CDR3 protein. The repertoire has about 340,000 distinct CDR3 sequences, over 9% of them found once; the top ten carry 2% to 3%.

Sequencing was performed on PBMCs from the stem cell graft donor, taken from the stem cell graft. The V gene is TRBV5-1, the J gene TRBJ2-5, with TRBD1 identical over 7 bases. The source is a human donor who donated a stem cell graft to a child with acute lymphoblastic leukemia. CDR3 amino acids: CASSYRTGDTQETQYF. In nucleotides, the CDR3 is TGCGCCAGCAGCTACCGGACAGGTGATACCCAAGAGACCCAGTACTTC.